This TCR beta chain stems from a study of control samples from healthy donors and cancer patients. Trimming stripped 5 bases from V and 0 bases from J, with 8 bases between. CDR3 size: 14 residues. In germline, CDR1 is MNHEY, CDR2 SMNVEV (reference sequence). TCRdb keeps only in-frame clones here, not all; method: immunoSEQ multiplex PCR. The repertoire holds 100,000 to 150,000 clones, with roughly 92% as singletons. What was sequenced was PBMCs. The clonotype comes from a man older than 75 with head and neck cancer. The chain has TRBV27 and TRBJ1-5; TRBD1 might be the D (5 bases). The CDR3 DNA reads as TGTGCCAGCAGTCCGACAGATAGCAATCAGCCCCAGCATTTT. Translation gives CASSPTDSNQPQHF.